What follows is one TCR beta chain and its context. Its antigen is unknown. CD4+CD45RO+CD25- cells were isolated as memory CD4+ T cells. After constant-region reverse-primer amplification, full-length variable regions underwent semi-nested PCR with Nested Universal Primer A. MiXCR, run by TCRdb on the 5' RACE reads, gives a single entry per CDR3 protein. The table includes 30,000 or so distinct CDR3 sequences, around a quarter detected once. Study results and caveats: Tumor memory CD4+ T cell TCR gene usage was found to cluster with blood and lymph node memory CD4+ cells and with lymph node naive CD4+ cells. Greatest tumor Treg TCR overlap was with tumor naive CD4+ cells.

This CDR3 is built from 13 residues. Trimming shortened V by 6 bases and J by 3 bases, and 11 bases separated the two germline ends. Sequenced sample: memory CD4+ T cells sorted from blood. The subset is: memory CD4+ T cells, CD4+CD45RO+CD25-. This receptor was identified in a female donor with breast cancer. The V call is TRBV12-3 or TRBV12-4, the J call TRBJ1-2, with unresolved D. CDR3 protein: CASSIGRYYGYTF. The CDR3 coding sequence is TGTGCCAGCAGCATCGGACGGTACTATGGCTACACCTTC.